Below, 7 T cell receptor beta chains from the same sample are listed, as sequenced in a study of technical replicates of blood from several donors. Sequencing used immunoSEQ multiplex PCR; TCRdb keeps in-frame clones, though not all of them. Of 40,000 to 60,000 clones in the sample, around 83% were seen once. Sequenced: PBMCs. These receptors were taken from a human donor in good health. Some clones in this sample may be carry-over from other donors' samples.

The rearrangement joins TRBV6-5 to TRBJ2-7; D may be TRBD2 (7 bases). The V end was cut by 8 bases, the J end by 1 base, with 18 bases between. The germline gives CDR1 MNHEY, CDR2 SVGAGI. The CDR3 length is 15 residues. CDR3 DNA sequence: TGTGCCAGCGGGGAGTCGAGGGGGGGTTCCTACGAGCAGTACTTC. Encoded protein: CASGESRGGSYEQYF.

V gene TRBV19 combines with J gene TRBJ2-7; D is possibly TRBD1 (6 bases). The CDR3 has 13 amino acids. V was pared by 4 bases and J by 2 bases, with 9 bases between. The germline V gene encodes CDR1 LNHDA and CDR2 SQIVND (reference sequence). CDR3 nucleotides: TGTGCCAGTAGTAGGACAGTAACCTACGAGCAGTACTTC. It encodes CASSRTVTYEQYF.

The chain carries TRBV13 and TRBJ1-3, with D perhaps matching TRBD1 (6 bases). Germline V lookup: CDR1 PRHDT, CDR2 FYEKMQ (reference sequence). Deletions cut 1 base from V and 7 bases from J, with 11 bases between. The CDR3 extends over 14 amino acids. This CDR3 is CASSLVSGVNTIYF. For the CDR3, the DNA is TGTGCCAGCAGCTTAGTATCAGGGGTGAACACCATATATTTT.

The chain is built from TRBV29-1 and TRBJ2-3, with TRBD1 matching over 7 bases. The length of the CDR3 is 13 residues. Germline V gives CDR1 SQVTM, CDR2 ANQGSEA. V lost 3 bases and J lost 0; bases outside the gene matches: 0. The CDR3 coding sequence is TGCAGCGTTGAGACAGGGAGCACAGATACGCAGTATTTT. Protein sequence: CSVETGSTDTQYF.

The V call is TRBV4-2, the J call TRBJ2-5, with 12 nucleotides matching TRBD2. CDR3 length: 16 amino acids. Germline V gives CDR1 LGHNA, CDR2 YNFKEQ. Unmatched junction bases numbered 9, after V lost 6 bases and J lost 4 bases. For the CDR3, the DNA is TGTGCCAGCAGAGCCCTAGCGGGGGGGCTCCGAGAGACCCAGTACTTC. This sequence encodes CASRALAGGLRETQYF.

V is TRBV7-7 and J is TRBJ1-4, with a weak D call TRBD1 (5 bases). Germline V gene data show CDR1 as SSHAT and CDR2 as FNYEAQ (reference sequence). CDR3 size: 15 residues. The V end was cut by 5 bases, the J end by 8 bases, with 18 bases between. The CDR3 region is CASSRGYGGREKLFF. In DNA form, the CDR3 reads TGTGCCAGCAGCCGGGGATACGGGGGTCGGGAAAAACTGTTTTTT.

The chain recombines TRBV18 with TRBJ2-3; 10 bases match TRBD1. Germline V lookup: CDR1 KGHSH, CDR2 LQKENI. The V gene end was trimmed by 4 bases and the J gene end by 6 bases; junction bases not matched to a gene: 13. This CDR3 is built from 17 residues. Written as DNA, the CDR3 is TGTGCCAGCTCACTCAATGCCCCCGGGACAGGGGAGGATACGCAGTATTTT. Translating gives CASSLNAPGTGEDTQYF.